A selection of T cell receptor beta chains follows, all from one sample in a study of lymphopenia after photon versus proton radiotherapy. Profiled with immunoSEQ multiplex PCR; TCRdb holds only in-frame clones, not every one. Of about 39,000 clones listed, 80% to 95% are singletons. The starting material was peripheral blood, obtained from a patient treated with photon-based radiotherapy. These receptors were taken from a man between 60 and 75 years old with cholangiocarcinoma. The CDR3 runs from the conserved cysteine through the conserved F or W. A D gene is named only where the DNA matches it firmly. A clone size is listed for some rows: how often the clone was seen (once, few, many), or a class if it is expanded.

clone_size: NA
j_call: TRBJ2-5
v_call: TRBV5-4
d_call: TRBD1
cdr3_nt: TGTGCCAGCCGACAGGGGGCGGCGGAGACCCAGTACTTC
cdr3_aa: CASRQGAAETQYF

clone_size: NA
j_call: TRBJ1-1
v_call: TRBV5-1
d_call: NA
cdr3_nt: TGCGCCAGCAGCCCAGAGGGAGCGGACACTGAAGCTTTCTTT
cdr3_aa: CASSPEGADTEAFF

clone_size: NA
j_call: TRBJ2-7
v_call: TRBV19
d_call: NA
cdr3_nt: TGTGCCAGTAGTATGGTCGGGCAGGGGAGCTACGAGCAGTACTTC
cdr3_aa: CASSMVGQGSYEQYF

clone_size: NA
j_call: TRBJ1-2
v_call: TRBV18
d_call: NA
cdr3_nt: TGTGCCAGCTCACCGGGCGCGGGGGGTCCCCTCTATGGCTACACCTTC
cdr3_aa: CASSPGAGGPLYGYTF

clone_size: few
j_call: TRBJ1-5
v_call: TRBV28
d_call: NA
cdr3_nt: TGTGCCAGCAGTTCCCCCTATGGATATCAGCCCCAGCATTTT
cdr3_aa: CASSSPYGYQPQHF

clone_size: NA
j_call: TRBJ2-7
v_call: TRBV7-9
d_call: NA
cdr3_nt: TGTGCCAGCAGCTTATGGGGGCGCGGTCTATACGAGCAGTACTTC
cdr3_aa: CASSLWGRGLYEQYF

clone_size: few
j_call: TRBJ1-1
v_call: TRBV5-1
d_call: TRBD1
cdr3_nt: TGCGCCAGCAGCTTGGAGGGACAGACGGCTTTCTTT
cdr3_aa: CASSLEGQTAFF

clone_size: NA
j_call: TRBJ2-2
v_call: TRBV27
d_call: TRBD1
cdr3_nt: TGTGCCAGCAGTTTTACAGGGGACACCGGGGAGCTGTTTTTT
cdr3_aa: CASSFTGDTGELFF

clone_size: NA
j_call: TRBJ2-3
v_call: TRBV6-4
d_call: NA
cdr3_nt: TGTGCCAGCAGTGAGGTGAATACGCAGTATTTT
cdr3_aa: CASSEVNTQYF

clone_size: NA
j_call: TRBJ2-5
v_call: TRBV18
d_call: NA
cdr3_nt: TGTGCCAGCTCACTCCAGTCAGGGGTCCTGGGGACCCAGTACTTC
cdr3_aa: CASSLQSGVLGTQYF

clone_size: NA
j_call: TRBJ1-4
v_call: TRBV4-2
d_call: TRBD1
cdr3_nt: TGTGCCAGCAGCGGCCGGACAGGGATTGAAAAACTGTTTTTT
cdr3_aa: CASSGRTGIEKLFF

clone_size: NA
j_call: TRBJ2-3
v_call: TRBV5-8
d_call: NA
cdr3_nt: TGTGCCAGCAGCTCCGGGACTGCTAGCACAGATACGCAGTATTTT
cdr3_aa: CASSSGTASTDTQYF

clone_size: NA
j_call: TRBJ2-3
v_call: TRBV5-1
d_call: NA
cdr3_nt: TGCGCCAGCAGCTTGGGCTGGCGCACAGATACGCAGTATTTT
cdr3_aa: CASSLGWRTDTQYF

clone_size: NA
j_call: TRBJ1-2
v_call: TRBV19
d_call: TRBD1
cdr3_nt: TGTGCCAGTAGTATGACGATGGGACAGCGGTACCAGTATAACACCTTC
cdr3_aa: CASSMTMGQRYQYNTF

clone_size: NA
j_call: TRBJ2-1
v_call: TRBV9
d_call: NA
cdr3_nt: TGTGCCAGCAGCGTAGACGTTAGCGCCTACAATGAGCAGTTCTTC
cdr3_aa: CASSVDVSAYNEQFF

clone_size: NA
j_call: TRBJ1-5
v_call: TRBV5-5
d_call: NA
cdr3_nt: TGTGCCAGCAGCTTGGGGACCAGTTTGATTAATCAGCCCCAGCATTTT
cdr3_aa: CASSLGTSLINQPQHF

clone_size: few
j_call: TRBJ2-5
v_call: TRBV7-8
d_call: NA
cdr3_nt: TGTGCCAGCAGCTTAGCGTACATCGGAGAGACCCAGTACTTC
cdr3_aa: CASSLAYIGETQYF

clone_size: NA
j_call: TRBJ2-2
v_call: TRBV6-5
d_call: NA
cdr3_nt: TGTGCCAGCAGTTACACGGGAGTGACCGGGGAGCTGTTTTTT
cdr3_aa: CASSYTGVTGELFF

clone_size: NA
j_call: TRBJ2-7
v_call: TRBV27
d_call: NA
cdr3_nt: TGTGTTGTCAGGGCCACCTACGAGCAGTACTTC
cdr3_aa: CVVRATYEQYF

clone_size: NA
j_call: TRBJ2-4
v_call: TRBV28
d_call: NA
cdr3_nt: TGTGCCAGCAGAGGGGACCCGGTTACCAAAAACATTCAGTACTTC
cdr3_aa: CASRGDPVTKNIQYF

clone_size: few
j_call: TRBJ2-5
v_call: TRBV11-2
d_call: NA
cdr3_nt: TGTGCCAGCAGCTTAGTAGGGTTCGAGACCCAGTACTTC
cdr3_aa: CASSLVGFETQYF